The 32 T cell receptor beta chains below all came from one sample that was sequenced in a study of cytomegalovirus exposure and HLA in healthy donors. Use of 60 Vbeta and 13 Jbeta primers characterized the PCR. The table came from immunoSEQ multiplex PCR; TCRdb's copy has only in-frame clones and leaves some out. In the table there are approximately 140,000 clones, roughly 82% of which are singletons. Material for sequencing was PBMCs. The receptors come from a boy younger than 18 in good health and CMV-seronegative.

This rearrangement joins TRBV30 to TRBJ2-7; D unresolved. Looked up from germline, CDR1 is GTSNPN and CDR2 is SVGIG (reference sequence). CDR3 size: 14 residues. V was shortened by 4 bases and J by 5 bases, with 18 bases between the two germline ends. In DNA, the CDR3 is TGTGCCTGGAACGGAGTTGCCTCTTTGAACGAGCAGTACTTC. This translates into CAWNGVASLNEQYF.

The V gene is TRBV4-1, the J gene TRBJ1-1, with D perhaps TRBD1 (5 bases). The CDR3 consists of 16 residues. Germline V gives CDR1 MGHRA, CDR2 YSYEKL. Trimming stripped 0 bases from V and 0 bases from J, with 11 bases between. CDR3 DNA sequence: TGCGCCAGCAGCCAAGATGGGGCCAGGGTGAACACTGAAGCTTTCTTT. Its protein product is CASSQDGARVNTEAFF.

This clone was observed a few times. The CDR3 bases are TGTGCCTGGAGTGGGGCAGGGCGCCCAGAACTGTTTTTT. Protein: CAWSGAGRPELFF. The chain recombines TRBV30 with TRBJ1-4, with D tentatively TRBD1 (5 bases). This CDR3 is built from 13 residues. V lost 1 base and J lost 12, with 15 bases in between. CDR1 and CDR2 (germline): GTSNPN, SVGIG (reference sequence).

J is TRBJ2-1 and V is TRBV2; tentatively, D is TRBD1 (6 bases). This CDR3 contains 15 residues. Trimming took off 4 bases at V and 4 bases at J, with 14 bases between the two ends. Per germline, CDR1 SNHLY and CDR2 FYNNEI. The CDR3 sequence is CASSGKTGIYNEQFF. CDR3 sequence (DNA): TGTGCCAGCAGTGGAAAAACAGGGATATACAATGAGCAGTTCTTC.

This chain uses TRBV30 with TRBJ1-6, with a weak D call TRBD1 (6 bases). The CDR3 extends over 13 amino acids. Germline V gene sequence: CDR1 GTSNPN, CDR2 SVGIG (reference sequence). The V end lost 2 bases, the J end lost 6 bases, and 8 bases lay between the germline ends. CDR3: CAWSRGGNSPLHF. The CDR3 bases are TGTGCCTGGAGTAGGGGGGGTAATTCACCCCTCCACTTT. Variable domain in full (rest from reference TRBV30 and TRBJ1-6): SQTIHQWPATLVQPVGSPLSLECTVEGTSNPNLYWYRQAAGRGLQLLFYSVGIGQISSEVPQNLSASRPQDRQFILSSKKLLLSDSGFYLCAWSRGGNSPLHFGNGTRLTVT.

The rearrangement joins TRBV27 to TRBJ2-1; D gene uncertain. The V and J ends lost 2 bases and 8 bases respectively, with 13 bases between them. Germline V lookup: CDR1 MNHEY, CDR2 SMNVEV (reference sequence). The length of the CDR3 is 14 residues. Here the CDR3 DNA reads TGTGCCAGCAGTTTAGGGCAACTTGGCTATGAGCAGTTCTTC. Protein sequence: CASSLGQLGYEQFF.

The chain couples TRBV29-1 to TRBJ2-5; 12 bases agree with TRBD1. There are 15 residues in the CDR3. Germline CDR1 SQVTM, CDR2 ANQGSEA. V lost 2 bases and J lost 7; bases outside the gene matches: 8. The CDR3 is CSVELGQGALGTQYF. CDR3 bases: TGCAGCGTTGAACTGGGACAGGGGGCTCTTGGGACCCAGTACTTC.

This clone was seen a few times. The gene calls are TRBV7-9 and TRBJ1-2, with unresolved D. The CDR3 has 13 residues. CDR1 SEHNR and CDR2 FQNEAQ come from the germline V gene (reference sequence). The V end lost 5 bases, the J end lost 7 bases, and 14 bases lay between the germline ends. Written as DNA, the CDR3 is TGTGCCAGCAGCCTCCTAATGGGCTCTGGCTACACCTTC. It codes for CASSLLMGSGYTF.

This chain joins TRBV6-1 and TRBJ1-3; D is possibly TRBD1 (6 bases). The ends were cut back, 4 bases at V and 0 bases at J, with 10 bases in the middle. Looked up from germline, CDR1 is MNHNS and CDR2 is SASEGT. The CDR3 sequence is 15 residues long. For the CDR3, the DNA is TGTGCCAGCAGTGGACAGGTCCTCTCTGGAAACACCATATATTTT. Translation: CASSGQVLSGNTIYF.

A note on this clone: A junction end diverges from the germline sequence, so it may reflect a read error. The chain couples TRBV7-9 to TRBJ2-7; the match to TRBD2 covers 8 bases. CDR3 length: 16 amino acids. From germline, CDR1 is SEHNR and CDR2 FQNEAQ (reference sequence). The CDR3 reads CSSSQRDSGNLYEQYF. CDR3 in DNA: TGTTCCAGCAGCCAGAGGGATAGCGGGAATCTCTACGAGCAGTACTTC. The full variable domain, its missing parts supplied by reference TRBV7-9 and TRBJ2-7, is DTGVSQNPRHKITKRGQNVTFRCDPISEHNRLYWYRQTLGQGPEFLTYFQNEAQLEKSRLLSDRFSAERPKGSFSTLEIQRTEQGDSAMYLCSSSQRDSGNLYEQYFGPGTRLTVT.

In DNA form, the CDR3 reads TGCGCCAGCAGCCAAGGCCCCTTCGTCGCGGGAGGATCCTACAATGAGCAGTTCTTC. Amino acids: CASSQGPFVAGGSYNEQFF. The chain combines TRBV4-1 with TRBJ2-1, with 8 bases lining up with TRBD2. The germline CDR1 and CDR2 sequences are MGHRA and YSYEKL. V was clipped by 1 base and J by 1 base; unmatched bases: 12. The CDR3 runs 19 residues.

This chain joins TRBV2 and TRBJ2-5; 9 nucleotides agree with TRBD1. Trimming removed 4 bases from V and 4 bases from J; junction bases left unmatched: 7. The V gene's germline CDR1 is SNHLY and CDR2 FYNNEI. This CDR3 is built from 15 residues. The CDR3 sequence: CASSGNRGRRETQYF. As DNA, the CDR3 is TGTGCCAGCAGTGGGAACAGGGGGCGCAGAGAGACCCAGTACTTC.

This sequence joins TRBV7-2 and TRBJ2-7, with 7 bases lining up with TRBD2. The germline gives CDR1 SGHTA, CDR2 FQGNSA. The CDR3 spans 13 residues. J lost 7 bases, V lost 2 bases, and 5 bases had no gene match. The CDR3, as DNA: TGTGCCAGCAGCTTAAGACAAGCGGGGGAGCAGTACTTC. Residues: CASSLRQAGEQYF.

The genes are TRBV5-4 and TRBJ2-3; tentatively, D is TRBD2 (6 bases). This CDR3 has 16 residues. Germline CDR1 reads SGHNT; CDR2 reads YYREEE (reference sequence). V dropped 0 bases and J dropped 5 bases, with 16 bases sitting between them. CDR3 DNA: TGTGCCAGCAGCTTGGGATTAGCGGAATTGGGAGATACGCAGTATTTT. Translated: CASSLGLAELGDTQYF.

This sequence joins TRBV15 and TRBJ2-1, with 9 bases fitting TRBD1. This CDR3 comprises 15 residues. The trim removed 1 base at V and 9 bases at J, leaving 7 bases unmatched. The germline gives CDR1 LNHNV, CDR2 YYDKDF (reference sequence). The CDR3 coding sequence is TGTGCCACCAGCAGAGGTGGGACAGGGCTTCGTGAGCAGTTCTTC. This gives the protein CATSRGGTGLREQFF.

Regarding this clone: Distinct nucleotide sequences in the sample also encode this CDR3. CDR3 sequence reads: CAWSRTEAFF. DNA for the CDR3: TGTGCCTGGAGCCGAACAGAAGCTTTCTTT. V is TRBV30 and J is TRBJ1-1; D remains ambiguous. V was trimmed by 3 bases and J by 8 bases, leaving 7 bases between them. Germline CDR1 and CDR2: GTSNPN and SVGIG (reference sequence). The CDR3 extends over 10 amino acids.

The gene calls are TRBV2 and TRBJ1-2; D is unclear. CDR1 SNHLY and CDR2 FYNNEI come from the germline V gene. Trimming took off 4 bases at V and 8 bases at J, with 11 bases between the two ends. The CDR3 runs to 12 residues. CDR3 amino acids: CASSAGIWGYTF. CDR3 DNA: TGTGCCAGCAGTGCGGGTATTTGGGGCTACACCTTC.

V gene TRBV25-1 combines with J gene TRBJ1-2, with 8 positions matching TRBD1. V was clipped by 4 bases and J by 4 bases; unmatched bases: 8. Germline V gene lookup returns CDR1 MGHDK and CDR2 SYGVNS. CDR3 length equals 15 residues. CDR3 DNA: TGTGCCAGCAGTGGACGGACAGGGAGTCCCTATGGCTACACCTTC. It codes for CASSGRTGSPYGYTF.

This chain uses TRBV5-1 with TRBJ2-4, with TRBD2 matching over 11 bases. J lost 1 base, V lost 4 bases, and 10 bases had no gene match. The CDR3 runs 18 residues. Germline lookup yields CDR1 SGHRS and CDR2 YFSETQ. CDR3 protein: CASSPGTSGFGAKNIQYF. For the CDR3, the DNA is TGCGCCAGCAGCCCCGGGACTAGCGGATTCGGTGCCAAAAACATTCAGTACTTC.

Here the CDR3 reads CASSQSPRGLYGYTF. CDR3 coding DNA: TGCGCCAGCAGCCAAAGCCCTAGGGGGCTCTATGGCTACACCTTC. This chain links TRBV4-1 with TRBJ1-2; 7 positions match TRBD1. The CDR3 length is 15 residues. Germline CDR1 and CDR2: MGHRA and YSYEKL. V trimming: 2 bases; J trimming: 4 bases; junction bases outside the gene matches: 7.

This chain joins TRBV30 and TRBJ2-7, with 7 bases lining up with TRBD2. V was pared by 0 bases and J by 9 bases, with 8 bases of the junction left unmatched. Germline CDR1 is GTSNPN and CDR2 is SVGIG (reference sequence). The CDR3 contains 13 residues. CDR3 nucleotides: TGTGCCTGGAGTGTAGAAGTACCGGGAGGGCAGTACTTC. This codes for CAWSVEVPGGQYF.

This clone has more than one count but fewer than ten. The chain has TRBV19 and TRBJ2-1, with TRBD2 matching 9 bases. This CDR3 is built from 14 residues. V gave up 5 bases and J gave up 10 bases; unmatched junction bases: 9. The germline V gene encodes CDR1 LNHDA and CDR2 SQIVND (reference sequence). CDR3 in amino acids: CASSPSSGSEEQFF. The CDR3 DNA sequence: TGTGCCAGTAGTCCGAGTAGCGGGAGTGAGGAGCAGTTCTTC.

This rearrangement joins TRBV4-2 to TRBJ2-7; 9 nucleotides agree with TRBD2. CDR3 length: 16 amino acids. Per germline, CDR1 LGHNA and CDR2 YNFKEQ. Germline trimming cut 1 base from V and 3 bases from J; bases unmatched to any gene: 7. In DNA form, the CDR3 reads TGTGCCAGCAGCCAAGTCTCCCGAGCGGGAGGCTACGAGCAGTACTTC. Its translation: CASSQVSRAGGYEQYF.

This clone showed up just once. The chain is built from TRBV5-1 and TRBJ2-7; D is uncertain. The CDR3 spans 15 residues. Trimming pared 0 bases from V and 2 bases from J, leaving 12 bases between. The germline V gene has CDR1 SGHRS and CDR2 YFSETQ. Here the CDR3 DNA reads TGCGCCAGCAGCTTGGCCCGTCCGTTTACCTACGAGCAGTACTTC. Protein product: CASSLARPFTYEQYF.

This chain links TRBV20-1 with TRBJ1-1, with D maybe TRBD1 (6 bases). The CDR3 sequence is 11 residues long. Trimming removed 3 bases at V and 4 bases at J, with 6 bases between. In germline, CDR1 is DFQATT, CDR2 SNEGSKA (reference sequence). As DNA, the CDR3 is TGCAGTGCTAGCAGGGGCACTGAAGCTTTCTTT. It codes for CSASRGTEAFF.

The V gene is TRBV9, the J gene TRBJ1-1, with TRBD1 as a possible D gene (6 bases). Germline CDR1 reads SGDLS; CDR2 reads YYNGEE. The length of the CDR3 is 16 residues. V lost 0 bases, J lost 8 bases, and 20 bases lay in between. The CDR3: CASSVDSETGGREAFF. DNA for the CDR3: TGTGCCAGCAGCGTAGATAGTGAGACAGGCGGTAGGGAAGCTTTCTTT. Full variable domain (missing parts from reference TRBV9 and TRBJ1-1): DSGVTQTPKHLITATGQRVTLRCSPRSGDLSVYWYQQSLDQGLQFLIQYYNGEERAKGNILERFSAQQFPDLHSELNLSSLELGDSALYFCASSVDSETGGREAFFGQGTRLTVV.

This clone has more than one count but fewer than ten. The CDR3 nucleotides read TGTGCCAGCAGCTTGCAGGGAACATTAGCCAAAAACATTCAGTACTTC. Translation gives CASSLQGTLAKNIQYF. The V gene is TRBV5-6, the J gene TRBJ2-4; tentatively, D is TRBD1 (5 bases). The germline CDR1 and CDR2 sequences are SGHDT and YYEEEE. The germline V and J ends were trimmed by 1 base and 0 bases, with 11 bases remaining between them. There are 16 residues in the CDR3.

This clone has just one count. The chain links TRBV9 to TRBJ1-2; 9 bases align to TRBD1. The V segment lost 4 bases and the J segment 0 bases; nucleotides outside the gene matches: 13. The CDR3 loop spans 18 amino acids. From germline, CDR1 is SGDLS and CDR2 YYNGEE. CDR3 sequence (DNA): TGTGCCAGCAGCTCCCGGGGGGGACAGGGCCTAGCTAACTATGGCTACACCTTC. This codes for CASSSRGGQGLANYGYTF.

The J gene is TRBJ2-1, the V gene TRBV14, with a weak D call TRBD2 (6 bases). Looked up from germline, CDR1 is SGHDN and CDR2 is FVKESK. The CDR3 runs 15 residues. V shed 4 bases and J shed 0 bases, with 10 bases lying between them. This CDR3 is CASSPPGGSYNEQFF. DNA for the CDR3: TGTGCCAGCAGCCCGCCCGGGGGCTCCTACAATGAGCAGTTCTTC.

In this sample, this clone turned up a few times. This chain joins TRBV19 and TRBJ2-7, with a weak D call TRBD1 (6 bases). The CDR3 spans 14 residues. Between the trimmed V and J ends, which lost 3 bases and 0 bases, there was a span of 9 bases. Per the germline V gene, CDR1 is LNHDA and CDR2 is SQIVND (reference sequence). CDR3 in DNA: TGTGCCAGTAGTATTAGGGACAACTCCTACGAGCAGTACTTC. This translates into CASSIRDNSYEQYF.

The table lists this clone with a count of one. The chain uses TRBV4-1 and TRBJ2-1, with 7 bases that match TRBD2. This CDR3 comprises 15 residues. J gave up 3 bases and V 11 bases, and 13 bases lay outside the gene matches. Germline CDR1 MGHRA, CDR2 YSYEKL. In DNA, the CDR3 is TGCGCCTCCCGGGAGCGGGATGGGGACTACAATGAGCAGTTCTTC. This codes for CASRERDGDYNEQFF.

This clone has just a few counts. This sequence joins TRBV6-7 and TRBJ2-3; 7 nucleotides agree with TRBD2. TRBV6-7 is placed among ORFs of uncertain function. The V and J ends lost 7 bases and 3 bases, in that order; junction bases with no gene match: 7. CDR3 size: 14 residues. The CDR3 DNA sequence: TGTGCCAGCAAGGCAGCGGGGAATACAGATACGCAGTATTTT. Protein sequence: CASKAAGNTDTQYF.